The 12 T cell receptor beta chains given below trace back to one sample, sequenced in a study of shared clonotypes between healthy human individuals. Profiling relied on immunoSEQ multiplex PCR, and the TCRdb table lists in-frame clones only, not all of them. The sample includes a few million clones, around 95% of them seen just once. Input material: naive CD4+ T cells sorted from blood. Subset meaning: CD45RA+ positively selected. These receptors all stem from a man between 18 and 29 years old in good health.

For this clone: The sample has other DNA sequences that encode this CDR3 too. Written as DNA, the CDR3 is TGTGCCAGCAGCGTGGACAGGGGCAATTCACCCCTCCACTTT. Protein product: CASSVDRGNSPLHF. This chain joins TRBV2 and TRBJ1-6, with 9 bases fitting TRBD1. The J segment lost 7 bases and the V segment lost 6 bases, leaving 4 bases of the junction unmatched. The CDR3 length is 14 residues. Germline loops: CDR1 SNHLY, CDR2 FYNNEI.

This clone was detected only once. V usage is TRBV6-5 and J usage is TRBJ1-2; the D is unclear. This CDR3 region has 14 residues. In germline, CDR1 is MNHEY, CDR2 SVGAGI. The V end was cut by 0 bases, the J end by 4 bases, with 9 bases between. Here the CDR3 reads CASSYSDGIYGYTF. The CDR3 DNA reads TGTGCCAGCAGTTACTCGGACGGTATCTATGGCTACACCTTC.

The chain joins TRBV29-1 to TRBJ1-4; D might be TRBD1 (5 bases). Looked up from germline, CDR1 is SQVTM and CDR2 is ANQGSEA. This CDR3 has 15 amino acids. V lost 6 bases and J 1 base, leaving 15 bases between the germline ends. CDR3 bases: TGCAGCGTACTCAGGGATTCGGGAACTAATGAAAAACTGTTTTTT. The encoded protein is CSVLRDSGTNEKLFF.

The CDR3 DNA sequence: TGCGCCAGCAGCCAAGAGGGGGCTAGGGGGGAGACCCAGTACTTC. It is translated as CASSQEGARGETQYF. The chain has TRBV4-1 and TRBJ2-5, with a possible D match to TRBD1 (6 bases). The CDR3 loop spans 15 amino acids. Germline loops: CDR1 MGHRA, CDR2 YSYEKL. V lost 0 bases to trimming and J lost 5 bases, with 13 bases between them.

A word on this clone: Other DNA sequences in this sample translate to the same CDR3. V and J are TRBV19 and TRBJ1-2; 9 bases align to TRBD1. V gave up 5 bases and J gave up 4 bases; unmatched junction bases: 5. In germline, CDR1 is LNHDA, CDR2 SQIVND (reference sequence). This CDR3 comprises 14 residues. CDR3 nucleotides: TGTGCCAGTAGTCCGGGACAGGGCTCCTATGGCTACACCTTC. This gives the protein CASSPGQGSYGYTF.

The V gene is TRBV30, the J gene TRBJ1-1, with D uncertain. The CDR3 loop spans 13 amino acids. Trimming took off 3 bases at V and 2 bases at J, with 10 bases between the two ends. Germline lookup yields CDR1 GTSNPN and CDR2 SVGIG (reference sequence). CDR3 protein: CAWSEKINTEAFF. The DNA of the CDR3 is TGTGCCTGGAGCGAGAAGATAAACACTGAAGCTTTCTTT.

V and J are TRBV28 and TRBJ1-1, with D possibly matching TRBD1 (6 bases). There are 24 residues in the CDR3. The germline gives CDR1 MDHEN, CDR2 SYDVKM. V dropped 8 bases and J dropped 0 bases, with 43 bases sitting between them. The CDR3 sequence: CASRMGGSTDAMTGWRDMNTEAFF. The CDR3 DNA is TGTGCCAGCCGGATGGGAGGTTCCACCGACGCTATGACCGGTTGGAGGGACATGAACACTGAAGCTTTCTTT.

The chain combines TRBV19 with TRBJ2-2; D perhaps matches TRBD2 (6 bases). V lost 3 bases to trimming and J lost 0 bases, with 8 bases between them. The germline gives CDR1 LNHDA, CDR2 SQIVND (reference sequence). The CDR3 spans 15 residues. The CDR3, as DNA: TGTGCCAGTAGTATCGGGGGACCGAACACCGGGGAGCTGTTTTTT. Its translation: CASSIGGPNTGELFF.

Written as DNA, the CDR3 is TGCGCCAGCAGCTTGATTCCGGGACAGGGAAACACCGGGGAGCTGTTTTTT. As protein: CASSLIPGQGNTGELFF. The chain couples TRBV5-1 to TRBJ2-2; 9 positions match TRBD1. The V gene's germline CDR1 is SGHRS and CDR2 YFSETQ. Losses at the gene ends were 1 base for V and 2 bases for J; bases not matched to a gene: 6. CDR3 length: 17 amino acids.

The rearrangement links TRBV30 to TRBJ1-2; no clear D. From germline, CDR1 is GTSNPN and CDR2 SVGIG (reference sequence). Trimming pared 1 base from V and 5 bases from J, leaving 8 bases between. The CDR3 length is 12 residues. CDR3 coding DNA: TGTGCCTGGAGTGCCGGGCCTTATGGCTACACCTTC. As protein: CAWSAGPYGYTF.

The J gene is TRBJ1-5, the V gene TRBV6-6; D is possibly TRBD1 (6 bases). There are 15 residues in the CDR3. The germline V gene encodes CDR1 MNHNY and CDR2 SVGAGI (reference sequence). V was clipped by 6 bases and J by 1 base, with 13 bases between them. The CDR3 DNA sequence: TGTGCCAGCAGCCGCAACAGGGCCAGCAATCAGCCCCAGCATTTT. Translating it yields CASSRNRASNQPQHF.

The chain is built from TRBV2 and TRBJ1-4, with D uncertain. The germline CDR1 and CDR2 sequences are SNHLY and FYNNEI. Trimming shortened V by 6 bases and J by 4 bases, and 9 bases separated the two germline ends. CDR3 size: 13 residues. Here the CDR3 reads CASRWEINEKLFF. The CDR3 bases are TGTGCCAGCAGGTGGGAGATTAATGAAAAACTGTTTTTT.